Included here is one T cell receptor beta chain sequence, with context. This clonotype has at least ten counts. Which antigen it targets is not known. There are no base qualities to consult, and no much larger clone falls within one base. The CDR3 measures 14 amino acids from cysteine to phenylalanine. Solely the CDR3 DNA is kept, with 42 bases framed from the first base. The germline V gene (reference sequence) gives CDR1 as DFQATT and CDR2 as SNEGSKA. V is reduced by 2 bases and J by 2 bases, leaving a spacing of 12 bases between them. Ophthalmopathy patients were characterized by moderately to severely active disease, a Clinical Activity Score of at least 3, a NOSPECS grade of at least 4, and a disease duration under 3 months. Patients with other autoimmune diseases, uncontrolled infections, pregnancy or lactation were excluded from the study. Diagnosis relied on clinical symptoms, serum thyroxine, TRAb, thyroid ultrasound and orbital computed tomography. PBMCs were isolated from 10 ml of fresh peripheral blood by Ficoll-Paque density gradient centrifugation. Total RNA was extracted using Trizol reagent, and RNA quality was checked on an Agilent 2100 Bioanalyzer.

This sample is drawn from a study of Graves' ophthalmopathy and Graves' hyperthyroidism (dated by TCRdb to between 2018 and 2020). Regarding the complete study: Peripheral blood was collected at initial diagnosis, prior to any treatment. To explore V-J signatures distinguishing ophthalmopathy from hyperthyroidism, a discovery set of about 99 patients (fewer than 45 ophthalmopathy, 57 stable hyperthyroidism) was enrolled. The 75 to 100 discovery patients were randomly split 7:3 into training and test sets. In total, 135 blood samples were TCR-sequenced: fewer than 50 ophthalmopathy, around 75 hyperthyroidism and 17 hyperthyroidism-to-ophthalmopathy patients. Following sample collection, hyperthyroidism patients were given methimazole at a starting dose of 30 mg daily, and ophthalmopathy patients were given high-dose intravenous methylprednisolone. The study used signatures of the TCR beta repertoire to tell Graves' ophthalmopathy apart from Graves' hyperthyroidism and to predict which patients would progress to ophthalmopathy. In over 5 hyperthyroidism patients, the T-cell repertoire of thyroid tissue was compared with the T-cell repertoire of blood. The independent validation cohort included some 19 hyperthyroidism patients plus 17 patients who later progressed from hyperthyroidism to ophthalmopathy. Summary of the overall study and its limitations: In cross-validation, the 13-signature model distinguished ophthalmopathy from stable hyperthyroidism with around 86% sensitivity and about 81% specificity, while in the test set the corresponding values were about 80% and 75%. In validation, the model predicted ophthalmopathy progression with nearly 71% sensitivity and 72% to 80% specificity; around twelve predicted patients were CT-confirmed with GO in a median of approximately six months. No statistical method was used to predetermine the sample size, and group allocation was not hidden from the investigators. Among expanded thyroid clonotypes with frequency above 0.001, most also showed up in blood, which suggests that blood repertoires may reflect the thyroid immune response.

TCR beta CDR3 regions were amplified from RNA transcripts for repertoire sequencing. A first-round RT-PCR used HTBI primers with the Qiagen OneStep RT-PCR kit, followed by a second-round multiplex PCR, size selection and purification. Libraries were sequenced paired-end with 100 bp reads on an Illumina HiSeq2000. Concerning the study's data processing: SOAPnuke was used to process the reads, removing any read that contained adapters or uncalled bases, had a mean Phred below 15, or lacked an exact match to the constant primer or identifier. COPE v1.2.5 was used to merge high-quality paired reads. Each unique nucleotide sequence was defined as a clonotype, and clonotypes were aligned to IMGT TRB V, D and J references with MiTCR v1.1. Analysis was restricted to V-J combinations with a frequency above 0.0001, which covered roughly 99% of repertoires. For each V-J combination, a TCR clonal expansion and chaos score was defined as F50 clonal expansion divided by the chaos observed in the TCRdist matrix. Features were reduced by Welch's t-statistics and random forest to over ten V-J combinations, which fed a naive Bayes classifier. The Morisita-Horn index was used to measure how similar the thyroid and blood repertoires were. The public reads were reprocessed in TCRdb via fastp at Q25 and MiXCR, keeping in-frame beta chains. Merged by CDR3 protein, the rows form single entries marked with the most common genes and DNA. TCRdb, not the authors, supplied the V and J calls. This sample gives fewer than 250,000 distinct CDR3 sequences in total; 25% to 30% of them show up just once. Jointly, the top ten make up 9.1% of the sample.

Sequenced input: peripheral blood. Recombination connected TRBV20-1 to TRBJ2-5; TRBD2 is perhaps the D gene, given 6 matching bases. The TCR was taken from a man aged 45-60 years with Graves' ophthalmopathy. Donor details come from another sample of the same person, matched by shared clones. The CDR3 reads as follows: CSARLGRGQETQYF. At the DNA level, the sequence is TGCAGTGCTAGACTCGGGAGAGGGCAAGAGACCCAGTACTTC.